This T cell receptor beta chain derives from a study of blood T cells in healthy people across ages. Study results and limitations: Older individuals had lower TCR beta diversity per million T cells (the decline was roughly linear). With unsorted PBMCs, a conclusive comparison of naive versus antigen-experienced cells was not possible.

Ranging in age from about 6 to 95, the donors were healthy Caucasian individuals from Russia. The total RNA that was extracted per sample amounted to at least 6 micrograms. In germline, CDR1 is SGHRS, CDR2 YFSETQ. This CDR3 comprises 14 residues. After removal of 8 bases from V and 4 bases from J, the junction contained 6 bases not matched to a gene. Through a sample-barcoded 5' primer and a J-beta primer mix, a second PCR was run for roughly 6 to 11 cycles. TCRdb recomputed calls from the 5' RACE reads with MiXCR, one row per CDR3 protein. This sample has over 450,000 distinct CDR3 sequences, with around 24% found just once. This clonotype is a singleton in its sample. No antigen is known for it. The data were also submitted as part of a second study, on T cells of mothers and their children.

The sample consisted of blood. This chain uses TRBV5-1 with TRBJ2-1; 10 nucleotides line up with TRBD2. This receptor was identified in a boy between 10 and 17 years old in good health. This CDR3 reads CASKLAGLYNEQFF. In DNA, the CDR3 is TGCGCCAGTAAACTAGCGGGACTATACAATGAGCAGTTCTTC.